This T cell receptor beta chain stems from a study of blood T cell repertoires in COVID-19. Study at large: The origin of the acute and convalescent COVID-19 samples was the United States, Italy and Spain. The analysed material was cDNA or gDNA that came from T cells, B-cell-depleted T cells, or PBMCs.

Donors of Cohort 3 who recovered were those that had two negative PCRs, clearance, or symptom resolution. This clone was found once. The data were produced by immunoSEQ multiplex PCR, yet TCRdb's version contains in-frame clones alone and is incomplete. The sample has 350,000 to 550,000 clones, 80% to 90% seen once; the top ten hold 1.1%. Source material: PBMCs or T cells enriched from blood (not recorded which). This receptor was identified in a man aged 25-40 years who had recovered from COVID-19.

This chain's CDR3 is CASRVAGGGNEQFF. The CDR3 nucleotides read TGTGCCAGCAGAGTAGCGGGAGGAGGCAATGAGCAGTTCTTC. The J gene is TRBJ2-1, the V gene TRBV27, with 10 bases identical to TRBD2. Germline CDR1 reads MNHEY; CDR2 reads SMNVEV (reference sequence). The CDR3 totals 14 residues. V lost 6 bases, J lost 6 bases, and 5 bases stayed unmatched.